The 16 T cell receptor beta chains in this list originate from one sample, sequenced in a study of regulatory T cells in long-lasting Graves disease. iRepertoire HTBI primers and Arm-PCR of CDR3 regions built TCR beta libraries. TCRdb re-called the multiplex PCR reads through MiXCR, storing one row per CDR3 protein. In the table there are roughly 510,000 distinct CDR3 sequences, 16% of which are singletons. Time point specified: newly diagnosed GD, antithyroid drugs for less than 3 months. Isolated PBMC RNA provided the starting material for the TCR library. These data were likewise used in another study, on T cells in Graves' hyperthyroidism and ophthalmopathy.

Sequenced material: peripheral blood mononuclear cells (PBMCs), taken at new diagnosis, from a patient treated with antithyroid drugs. Receptors originate from a man aged 18 to 30 with Graves disease.

This clonotype occurred a few times. The gene calls are TRBV18 and TRBJ1-1, with 7 bases lining up with TRBD1. The CDR3 covers 14 residues. Looked up from germline, CDR1 is KGHSH and CDR2 is LQKENI. J was trimmed by 4 bases and V by 5 bases; bases with no gene match: 7. CDR3 sequence reads: CASSGGGASTEAFF. Written as DNA, the CDR3 is TGTGCCAGCTCAGGAGGGGGCGCGAGCACTGAAGCTTTCTTT.

The chain employs TRBV11-2 and TRBJ2-3; no definite D call. The CDR3 length is 15 residues. The germline V gene has CDR1 SGHAT and CDR2 FQNNGV. V gave up 0 bases and J gave up 5 bases, with 12 bases separating them. In DNA form, the CDR3 reads TGTGCCAGCAGCTTAGATTGGTTGCGGCGAGATACGCAGTATTTT. This sequence encodes CASSLDWLRRDTQYF.

A note on this clonotype: Compared with germline, one end of the junction differs, possibly owing to a read error. The V call is TRBV12-3 or TRBV12-4, the J call TRBJ2-7; weak D call: TRBD2 (5 bases). The CDR3 has 16 residues. The CDR3 reads CASSTPSFPRISERYF. The CDR3 DNA follows: TGTGCCAGCTCTACCCCTAGCTTCCCCCGTATAAGCGAGCGGTACTTC.

This clonotype showed up many times. The V gene is TRBV11-2, the J gene TRBJ2-3, with 15 bases fitting TRBD2. In germline, CDR1 is SGHAT, CDR2 FQNNGV. This CDR3 is 19 amino acids long. Germline trimming cut 4 bases from V and 5 bases from J; bases unmatched to any gene: 13. The DNA for the CDR3 is TGTGCCAGCAGCTCGTTACCGGGACTAGCGGGAGGTCGCGGAGATACGCAGTATTTT. Its translation is CASSSLPGLAGGRGDTQYF.

CDR3 amino acids: CSARGTGGHTSGSWEQYF. The CDR3 region has the DNA TGCAGTGCTAGAGGGACAGGGGGGCACACTAGCGGGAGTTGGGAGCAGTACTTC. The chain uses TRBV20-1 and TRBJ2-7; TRBD2 might be the D (11 bases). Germline CDR1 DFQATT, CDR2 SNEGSKA (reference sequence). Deletions cut 1 base from V and 7 bases from J, with 29 bases between. The CDR3 consists of 18 residues.

Only a few counts were recorded for this clonotype. The J gene is TRBJ2-1, the V gene TRBV30; no definite D call. V lost 5 bases and J lost 4, with 12 bases in between. The CDR3 spans 13 residues. Germline CDR1 reads GTSNPN; CDR2 reads SVGIG (reference sequence). CDR3 DNA: TGTGCCTGGTCGTTCAGGATTTACAATGAGCAGTTCTTC. It codes for CAWSFRIYNEQFF.

The V and J genes are TRBV28 and TRBJ2-4; 8 bases agree with TRBD2. The V gene end was trimmed by 6 bases and the J gene end by 7 bases; junction bases not matched to a gene: 17. This CDR3 comprises 17 residues. Per germline, CDR1 MDHEN and CDR2 SYDVKM. CDR3 DNA sequence: TGTGCCAGCAGCCCCTCGGGAGGGATGGGGCCACGGAACATTCAGTACTTC. Protein: CASSPSGGMGPRNIQYF.

This clonotype has more than one count but fewer than ten. This may be a read error: a much more frequent sequence differs by one nucleotide. This chain uses TRBV6-2 or TRBV6-3 with TRBJ1-1; a weak D match, TRBD1 (6 bases). The CDR3 consists of 14 residues. Germline values: CDR1 MNHEY, CDR2 SVGEGT. The CDR3 DNA sequence: TGTGCCAGCAGTTACTCGAGAGGGGACACTGGAGCTTTCTTT. Residues: CASSYSRGDTGAFF.

This clonotype has a count of ten or more. The chain recombines TRBV20-1 with TRBJ2-7; 8 nucleotides agree with TRBD2. CDR1 is DFQATT and CDR2 is SNEGSKA in the germline V gene (reference sequence). The CDR3 extends over 15 amino acids. V shed 2 bases and J 6 bases; nucleotides not matched to a gene: 12. In nucleotides, the CDR3 is TGCAGTGCTAGAAGGATTGGCCGAGCGGGAGCCGAGCAGTACTTC. It is translated as CSARRIGRAGAEQYF.

V and J are TRBV12-5 and TRBJ2-2; D is uncertain. Trimming removed 1 base at V and 12 bases at J, with 6 bases between. This CDR3 comprises 11 residues. Germline V gene lookup returns CDR1 LGHNT and CDR2 FRNRAP. In DNA, the CDR3 is TGTGCTAGTGGTTTGGCCTTCCAGCTGTTTTTT. This sequence encodes CASGLAFQLFF.

The chain links TRBV10-3 to TRBJ1-5; D perhaps matches TRBD1 (5 bases). The V and J ends lost 6 bases and 5 bases respectively, with 14 bases between them. CDR3 size: 14 residues. CDR1 is ENHRY and CDR2 is SYGVKD in the germline V gene. CDR3 sequence (DNA): TGTGCCATCAGCCGTGAGGGAGGGGATCAGCCCCAGCATTTT. It translates to CAISREGGDQPQHF.

The chain links TRBV11-2 to TRBJ1-1, with 7 nucleotides matching TRBD1. The germline CDR1 and CDR2 sequences are SGHAT and FQNNGV. V was pared by 5 bases and J by 3 bases, with 18 bases of the junction left unmatched. The CDR3 extends over 18 amino acids. The CDR3 DNA reads as TGTGCCAGCAGCCACCCCCGGAGGGGGCGCATTATAGACACTGAAGCTTTCTTT. This codes for CASSHPRRGRIIDTEAFF.

This clonotype was recorded at least ten times. The chain combines TRBV6-2 or TRBV6-3 with TRBJ1-1, with D hard to call. Trimming cost V 4 bases and J 0 bases, with 9 bases left between them. Per germline, CDR1 MNHEY and CDR2 SVGEGT. This CDR3 spans 14 amino acids. CDR3 protein: CASSLGTLNTEAFF. CDR3 nucleotide sequence: TGTGCCAGCAGTTTGGGCACGCTGAACACTGAAGCTTTCTTT.

In this sample, this clonotype turned up many times. The germline gene is not matched at one end of the junction; a read error may be the cause. This CDR3 reads CASRKDQENTIYF. The CDR3, as DNA: TGTGCCAGCAGAAAAGACCAGGAAAACACCATATATTTT. V usage is TRBV5-1 and J usage is TRBJ1-3; D is unclear. The CDR3 totals 13 residues. Germline CDR1 reads SGHRS; CDR2 reads YFSETQ.

In its sample, this clonotype was seen many times. J is TRBJ2-7 and V is TRBV28; 9 bases fit TRBD2. V was clipped by 6 bases and J by 3 bases; unmatched bases: 9. The CDR3 extends over 15 amino acids. The germline CDR1 and CDR2 sequences are MDHEN and SYDVKM. The CDR3 region has the DNA TGTGCCAGCAGCTCCCGGACTAGCGTATACTACGAGCAGTACTTC. Its protein product is CASSSRTSVYYEQYF.

This clonotype was found many times. The V call is TRBV27, the J call TRBJ1-2; possibly TRBD1 for D (5 bases). V was clipped by 2 bases and J by 2 bases, with 6 bases between them. This CDR3 has 13 residues. The V gene's germline CDR1 is MNHEY and CDR2 SMNVEV (reference sequence). Here the CDR3 DNA reads TGTGCCAGCAGTTTAAACAGGAACTATGGCTACACCTTC. Its protein is CASSLNRNYGYTF.